What follows describes a single T cell receptor beta chain. What it binds is not known. The PCR employed 60 Vbeta primers together with 13 Jbeta primers. Here immunoSEQ multiplex PCR was the method, and the copy in TCRdb shows in-frame clones only, minus some. Among about 130,000 clones, 75% to 80% were seen once, and the ten largest hold around 2%. This entry belongs to a study of cytomegalovirus exposure and HLA in healthy donors. Study-level results: Sequence variants that were highly shared formed a cluster that was likely a sequencing artifact.

The length of the CDR3 is 21 residues. The V gene end was trimmed by 0 bases and the J gene end by 4 bases; junction bases not matched to a gene: 14. Germline CDR1 LGHNA, CDR2 YNFKEQ. This chain joins TRBV4-2 and TRBJ2-5; 16 nucleotides agree with TRBD2. The sequenced material came from PBMCs. The sequence was obtained from a man under 40 in good health and CMV-seronegative. CDR3 in amino acids: CASSQEWGGTSGRARRETQYF. Written as DNA, the CDR3 is TGTGCCAGCAGCCAAGAATGGGGCGGGACTAGCGGGAGGGCCAGGCGAGAGACCCAGTACTTC.